Each of the 15 T cell receptor beta chains below was sequenced from the same sample in a study of blood T cells in healthy people across ages. The authors ran a second PCR of 7 to 11 cycles using a sample-barcoded 5' primer and a J-beta primer mix. TCRdb ran MiXCR on the 5' RACE reads and lists one entry per CDR3 protein. The sample comprises 660,000 or so distinct CDR3 sequences, 58% of which are singletons, and over 30% rests with the top ten. The sample comprised blood. The source of these receptors is a man aged 60 to 75 in good health.

The chain links TRBV28 to TRBJ2-7, with TRBD1 as a possible D gene (5 bases). Germline V lookup: CDR1 MDHEN, CDR2 SYDVKM. This CDR3 spans 13 amino acids. Trimming removed 6 bases from V and 2 bases from J, with 11 bases in between. Here the CDR3 reads CASRESGTYEQYF. Written as DNA, the CDR3 is TGTGCCAGCAGGGAATCAGGGACCTACGAGCAGTACTTC.

This chain links TRBV20-1 with TRBJ1-5; D is undetermined. CDR3 size: 15 residues. V gave up 3 bases and J gave up 4 bases, with 16 bases separating them. The germline gives CDR1 DFQATT, CDR2 SNEGSKA (reference sequence). The CDR3 here is CSARVGRERNQPQHF. The CDR3 region has the DNA TGCAGTGCTAGGGTTGGCCGGGAAAGGAATCAGCCCCAGCATTTT.

The chain links TRBV24-1 to TRBJ1-6, with 10 bases that match TRBD1. V gave up 4 bases and J gave up 13 bases; unmatched junction bases: 12. Germline V gene sequence: CDR1 KGHDR, CDR2 SFDVKD. This CDR3 comprises 16 residues. Written as DNA, the CDR3 is TGTGCCACCAGTGACCCCGGGACAGGGGCGGTCGGTCCCCTCCACTTT. Protein sequence: CATSDPGTGAVGPLHF.

V is TRBV9 and J is TRBJ2-5, with 12 bases that match TRBD2. Germline CDR1 SGDLS, CDR2 YYNGEE. The trim removed 0 bases at V and 5 bases at J, leaving 8 bases unmatched. CDR3 length: 17 residues. The CDR3 here is CASSVEASGGAVETQYF. CDR3 DNA sequence: TGTGCCAGCAGCGTAGAGGCTAGCGGGGGGGCCGTGGAGACCCAGTACTTC. The variable domain in full, completed from reference TRBV9 and TRBJ2-5, reads DSGVTQTPKHLITATGQRVTLRCSPRSGDLSVYWYQQSLDQGLQFLIQYYNGEERAKGNILERFSAQQFPDLHSELNLSSLELGDSALYFCASSVEASGGAVETQYFGPGTRLLVL.

The gene calls are TRBV7-9 and TRBJ1-4, with 10 bases lining up with TRBD1. The CDR3 runs to 15 residues. Trimming removed 4 bases from V and 6 bases from J; junction bases left unmatched: 5. Germline CDR1 is SEHNR and CDR2 is FQNEAQ (reference sequence). The CDR3 DNA follows: TGTGCCAGCAGCTGGGGACAGGGGTATGATGAAAAACTGTTTTTT. It codes for CASSWGQGYDEKLFF.

This chain joins TRBV4-1 and TRBJ1-1, with a weak D call TRBD1 (5 bases). Germline assignment: CDR1 MGHRA and CDR2 YSYEKL. The length of the CDR3 is 14 residues. V lost 1 base, J lost 5 bases, and 11 bases lay in between. CDR3 region: CASSQGREWTEAFF. CDR3 DNA sequence: TGCGCCAGCAGCCAAGGCAGGGAGTGGACTGAAGCTTTCTTT.

The sample holds many counts of this clonotype. The V call is TRBV25-1, the J call TRBJ1-2; D not certain. Germline V lookup: CDR1 MGHDK, CDR2 SYGVNS. This CDR3 region has 11 residues. V was shortened by 4 bases and J by 8 bases, with 8 bases between the two germline ends. The CDR3 bases are TGTGCCAGCAGTGCGCCGGAGGGCTACACCTTC. Translating gives CASSAPEGYTF.

The J gene is TRBJ1-2, the V gene TRBV5-1, with D uncertain. Trimming pared 4 bases from V and 4 bases from J, leaving 20 bases between. The germline CDR1 and CDR2 sequences are SGHRS and YFSETQ. The CDR3 sequence is 16 residues long. DNA of the CDR3: TGCGCCAGCAGCCTCGGAGGGCTCCCGACGGGCTATGGCTACACCTTC. Translation: CASSLGGLPTGYGYTF.

This clonotype was detected only a few times. V and J are TRBV29-1 and TRBJ2-4, with D perhaps TRBD1 (6 bases). CDR3 size: 16 residues. Germline V lookup: CDR1 SQVTM, CDR2 ANQGSEA. The V and J ends lost 2 bases and 1 base respectively, with 15 bases between them. This chain's CDR3 is CSVEKFPGEAKNIQYF. Here the CDR3 DNA reads TGCAGCGTTGAAAAATTTCCAGGGGAGGCCAAAAACATTCAGTACTTC.

The table lists this clonotype with a few counts. V usage is TRBV5-1 and J usage is TRBJ2-5; 7 nucleotides match TRBD1. The CDR3 has 14 residues. Germline CDR1 reads SGHRS; CDR2 reads YFSETQ. V was pared by 4 bases and J by 3 bases, with 6 bases of the junction left unmatched. CDR3 sequence: CASSPSGQKETQYF. CDR3 nucleotides: TGCGCCAGCAGCCCCTCGGGACAGAAAGAGACCCAGTACTTC.

The rearrangement uses TRBV20-1 and TRBJ2-3; 7 bases map to TRBD2. The CDR3 runs 13 residues. Germline V gene lookup returns CDR1 DFQATT and CDR2 SNEGSKA (reference sequence). V dropped 5 bases and J dropped 4; count of bases not matched to a gene: 6. The CDR3 DNA reads TGCAGTGCTGGAGGACTAGGCGCAGATACGCAGTATTTT. Protein: CSAGGLGADTQYF.

Written as DNA, the CDR3 is TGTGCCAGCAGCTTAGGGGGACAGCCCCAAAACATTCAGTACTTC. Translated, it gives CASSLGGQPQNIQYF. The chain links TRBV7-9 to TRBJ2-4, with 7 bases aligning to TRBD1. From germline, CDR1 is SEHNR and CDR2 FQNEAQ (reference sequence). The CDR3 totals 15 residues. The ends lost 1 base at V and 5 bases at J; junction bases unmatched: 5.

The chain recombines TRBV5-4 with TRBJ2-3; weak D call: TRBD2 (5 bases). The CDR3 covers 14 residues. CDR1 and CDR2 from the germline V gene are SGHNT and YYREEE (reference sequence). Trimming stripped 0 bases from V and 5 bases from J, with 10 bases between. The CDR3 region is CASSLGLGIDTQYF. The CDR3 region has the DNA TGTGCCAGCAGCTTGGGCCTCGGGATAGATACGCAGTATTTT.

The chain has TRBV29-1 and TRBJ1-1; D unclear. Germline lookup yields CDR1 SQVTM and CDR2 ANQGSEA. Deletions cut 6 bases from V and 0 bases from J, with 11 bases between. The CDR3 has 13 amino acids. The CDR3 coding sequence is TGCAGCGTAGGTAGAGGCCTGAACACTGAAGCTTTCTTT. It translates to CSVGRGLNTEAFF.

V gene TRBV7-2 combines with J gene TRBJ2-1; TRBD2 aligns across 7 bases. The CDR3 is made up of 14 amino acids. Germline loops: CDR1 SGHTA, CDR2 FQGNSA. V lost 5 bases, J lost 7 bases, and 8 bases stayed unmatched. Written as DNA, the CDR3 is TGTGCCAGCAGCCCCCGGGTGGGGGGGAATGAGCAGTTCTTC. It translates to CASSPRVGGNEQFF. The full variable domain, with the rest looked up from reference TRBV7-2 and TRBJ2-1, is GAGVSQSPSNKVTEKGKDVELRCDPISGHTALYWYRQSLGQGLEFLIYFQGNSAPDKSGLPSDRFSAERTGGSVSTLTIQRTQQEDSAVYLCASSPRVGGNEQFFGPGTRLTVL.